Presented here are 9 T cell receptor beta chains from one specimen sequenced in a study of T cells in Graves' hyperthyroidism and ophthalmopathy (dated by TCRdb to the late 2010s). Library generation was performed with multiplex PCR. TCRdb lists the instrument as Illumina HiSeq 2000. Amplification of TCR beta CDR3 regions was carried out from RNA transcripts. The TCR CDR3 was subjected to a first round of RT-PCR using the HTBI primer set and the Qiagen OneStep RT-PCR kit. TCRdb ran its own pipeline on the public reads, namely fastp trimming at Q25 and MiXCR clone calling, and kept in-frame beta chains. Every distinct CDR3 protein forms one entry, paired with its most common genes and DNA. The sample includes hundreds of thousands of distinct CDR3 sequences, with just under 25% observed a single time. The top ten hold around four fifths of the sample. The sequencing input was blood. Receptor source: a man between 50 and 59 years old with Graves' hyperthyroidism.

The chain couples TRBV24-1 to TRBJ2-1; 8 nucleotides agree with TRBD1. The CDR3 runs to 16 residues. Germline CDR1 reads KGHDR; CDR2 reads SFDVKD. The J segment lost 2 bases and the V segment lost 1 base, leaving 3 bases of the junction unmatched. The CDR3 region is CATSDFGQGTYNEQFF. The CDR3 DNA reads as TGTGCCACCAGTGATTTTGGACAGGGAACCTACAATGAGCAGTTCTTC.

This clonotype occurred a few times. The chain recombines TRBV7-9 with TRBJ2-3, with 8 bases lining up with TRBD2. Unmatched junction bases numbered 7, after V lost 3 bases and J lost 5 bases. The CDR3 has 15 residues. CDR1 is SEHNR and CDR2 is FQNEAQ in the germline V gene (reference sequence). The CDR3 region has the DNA TGTGCCAGCAGCTTTAGCGGGAATGCTAGAGATACGCAGTATTTT. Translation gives CASSFSGNARDTQYF.

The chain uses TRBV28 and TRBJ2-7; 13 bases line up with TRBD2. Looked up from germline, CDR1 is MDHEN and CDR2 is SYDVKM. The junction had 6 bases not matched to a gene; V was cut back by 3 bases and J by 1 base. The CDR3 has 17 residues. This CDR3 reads CASSFTSGRGRSYEQYF. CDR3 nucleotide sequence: TGTGCCAGCAGTTTCACTAGCGGGAGGGGTAGGTCCTACGAGCAGTACTTC.

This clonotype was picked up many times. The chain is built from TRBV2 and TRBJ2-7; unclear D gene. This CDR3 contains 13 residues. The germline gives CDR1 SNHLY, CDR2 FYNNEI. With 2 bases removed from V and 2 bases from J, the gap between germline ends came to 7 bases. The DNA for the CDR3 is TGTGCCAGCAGTGAACTACAAGCCTACGAGCAGTACTTC. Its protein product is CASSELQAYEQYF.

The CDR3 protein is CATSDSGTSGSFRGNNEQFF. CDR3 DNA: TGTGCCACCAGTGACTCAGGGACTAGCGGGAGTTTCCGGGGAAACAATGAGCAGTTCTTC. The chain employs TRBV24-1 and TRBJ2-1, with 14 bases fitting TRBD2. The CDR3 is 20 residues long. Germline CDR1 reads KGHDR; CDR2 reads SFDVKD. J gave up 5 bases and V 4 bases, and 15 bases lay outside the gene matches.

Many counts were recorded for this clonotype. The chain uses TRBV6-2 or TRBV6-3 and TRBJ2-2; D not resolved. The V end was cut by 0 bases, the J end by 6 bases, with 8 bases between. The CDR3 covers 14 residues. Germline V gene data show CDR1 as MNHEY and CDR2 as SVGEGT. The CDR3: CASSYSLEAGELFF. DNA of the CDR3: TGTGCCAGCAGTTACTCCCTCGAGGCCGGGGAGCTGTTTTTT.

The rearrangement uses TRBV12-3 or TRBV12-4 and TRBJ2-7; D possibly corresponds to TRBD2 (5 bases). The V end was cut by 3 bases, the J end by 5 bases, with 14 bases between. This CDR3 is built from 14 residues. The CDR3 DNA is TGTGCCAGCAGTTTTTCGGCGGGTTGGGACGAGCAGTACTTC. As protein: CASSFSAGWDEQYF.

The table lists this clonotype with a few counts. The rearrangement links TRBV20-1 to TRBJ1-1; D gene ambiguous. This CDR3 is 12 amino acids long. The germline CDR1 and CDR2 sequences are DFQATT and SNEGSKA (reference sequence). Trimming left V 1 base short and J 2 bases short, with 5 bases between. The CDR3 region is CSARVENTEAFF. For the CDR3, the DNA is TGCAGTGCTAGAGTTGAAAACACTGAAGCTTTCTTT.

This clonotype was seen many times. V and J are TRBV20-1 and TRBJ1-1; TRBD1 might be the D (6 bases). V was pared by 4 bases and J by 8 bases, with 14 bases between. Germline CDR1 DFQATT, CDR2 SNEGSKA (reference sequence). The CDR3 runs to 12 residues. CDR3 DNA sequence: TGCAGTGCTAACCGGGACACAGAAGAAGCTTTCTTT. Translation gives CSANRDTEEAFF.